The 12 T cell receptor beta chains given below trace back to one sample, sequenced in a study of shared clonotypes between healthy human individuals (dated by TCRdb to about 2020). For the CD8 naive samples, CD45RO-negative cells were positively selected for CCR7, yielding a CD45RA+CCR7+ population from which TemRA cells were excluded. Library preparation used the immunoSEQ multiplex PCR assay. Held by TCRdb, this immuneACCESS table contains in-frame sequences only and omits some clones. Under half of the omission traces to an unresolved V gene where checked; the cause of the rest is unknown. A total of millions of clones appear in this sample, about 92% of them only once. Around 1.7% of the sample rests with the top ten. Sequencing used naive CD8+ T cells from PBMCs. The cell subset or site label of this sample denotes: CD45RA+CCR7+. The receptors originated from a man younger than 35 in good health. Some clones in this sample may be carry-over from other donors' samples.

For the CDR3, the DNA is TGCGCCAGCAGGGGAGGACTAGCGGGAGTCAATACGCAGTATTTT. Protein: CASRGGLAGVNTQYF. This sequence joins TRBV10-2 and TRBJ2-3, with 13 bases matching TRBD2. The V gene's germline CDR1 is WSHSY and CDR2 SAAADI. The V segment lost 6 bases and the J segment 7 bases; nucleotides outside the gene matches: 7. The CDR3 runs 15 residues.

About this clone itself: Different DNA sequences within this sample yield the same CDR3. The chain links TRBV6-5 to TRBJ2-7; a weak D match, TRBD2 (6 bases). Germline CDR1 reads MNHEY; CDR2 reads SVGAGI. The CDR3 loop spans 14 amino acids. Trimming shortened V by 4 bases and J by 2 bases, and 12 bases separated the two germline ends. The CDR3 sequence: CASSSGRTTYEQYF. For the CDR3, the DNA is TGTGCCAGCAGTTCGGGGAGGACTACCTACGAGCAGTACTTC.

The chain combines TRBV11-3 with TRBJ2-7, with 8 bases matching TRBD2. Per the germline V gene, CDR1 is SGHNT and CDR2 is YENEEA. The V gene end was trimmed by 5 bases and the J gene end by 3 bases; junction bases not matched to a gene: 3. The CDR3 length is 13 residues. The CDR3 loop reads CASSRTSRYEQYF. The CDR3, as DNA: TGTGCCAGCAGCCGGACTAGCCGCTACGAGCAGTACTTC.

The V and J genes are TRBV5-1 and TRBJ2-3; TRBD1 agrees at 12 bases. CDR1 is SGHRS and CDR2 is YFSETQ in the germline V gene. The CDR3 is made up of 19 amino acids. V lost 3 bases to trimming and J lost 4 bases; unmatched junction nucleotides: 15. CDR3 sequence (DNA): TGCGCCAGCAGCTACGCCGGGACAGGGGGCGGGAGTTTCGCAGATACGCAGTATTTT. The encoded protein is CASSYAGTGGGSFADTQYF.

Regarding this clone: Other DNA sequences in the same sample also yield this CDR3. The CDR3 DNA reads as TGTGCCAGCAGCTGGGGACAGGGCGGCAATCAGCCCCAGCATTTT. Protein sequence: CASSWGQGGNQPQHF. The V call is TRBV7-9, the J call TRBJ1-5, with 9 positions matching TRBD1. After removal of 4 bases from V and 2 bases from J, the junction contained 3 bases not matched to a gene. The CDR3 is 15 amino acids. Germline V gene sequence: CDR1 SEHNR, CDR2 FQNEAQ (reference sequence).

CDR3 in DNA: TGTGCCAGCAGCGAGGGAGCCCTAGGTACCTACGAGCAGTACTTC. It is translated as CASSEGALGTYEQYF. The chain joins TRBV9 to TRBJ2-7, with D possibly TRBD2 on 5 matching bases. V shed 3 bases and J shed 2 bases, with 15 bases lying between them. The CDR3 runs 15 residues. Germline CDR1 and CDR2: SGDLS and YYNGEE.

CDR3 nucleotide sequence: TGTGCCAGCAGCGGGCAAAGCACAGGGGTAGGGTCCGAGACCCAGTACTTC. Its translation is CASSGQSTGVGSETQYF. This sequence joins TRBV14 and TRBJ2-5, with 7 bases identical to TRBD1. CDR1 is SGHDN and CDR2 is FVKESK in the germline V gene. The CDR3 contains 17 residues. Losses at the gene ends were 5 bases for V and 5 bases for J; bases not matched to a gene: 17.

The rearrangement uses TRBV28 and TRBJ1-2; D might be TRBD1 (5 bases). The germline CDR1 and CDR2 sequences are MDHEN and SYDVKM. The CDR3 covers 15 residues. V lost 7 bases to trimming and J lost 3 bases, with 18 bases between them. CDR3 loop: CASISPRGLDYGYTF. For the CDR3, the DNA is TGTGCCAGCATCTCCCCGAGGGGACTGGACTATGGCTACACCTTC.

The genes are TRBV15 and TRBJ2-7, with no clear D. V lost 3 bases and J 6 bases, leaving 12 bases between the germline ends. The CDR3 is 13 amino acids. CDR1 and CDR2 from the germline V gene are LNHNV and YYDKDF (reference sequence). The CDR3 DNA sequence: TGTGCCACCAGCAGCCCGGAATGGGGCGAGCAGTACTTC. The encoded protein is CATSSPEWGEQYF.

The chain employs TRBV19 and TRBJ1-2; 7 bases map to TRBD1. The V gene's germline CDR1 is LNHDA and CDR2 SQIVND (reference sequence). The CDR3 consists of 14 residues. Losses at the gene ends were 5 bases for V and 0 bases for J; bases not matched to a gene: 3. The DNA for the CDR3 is TGTGCCAGTAGTCCGGACAGGCCTAACTATGGCTACACCTTC. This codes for CASSPDRPNYGYTF.

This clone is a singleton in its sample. The CDR3 bases are TGTGCCAGCAGTGAACCCGGGAGCTCCTACGAGCAGTACTTC. Its translation: CASSEPGSSYEQYF. The chain is built from TRBV2 and TRBJ2-7; D might be TRBD2 (6 bases). Trimming left V 2 bases short and J 0 bases short, with 8 bases between. This CDR3 is built from 14 residues. Germline V lookup: CDR1 SNHLY, CDR2 FYNNEI.

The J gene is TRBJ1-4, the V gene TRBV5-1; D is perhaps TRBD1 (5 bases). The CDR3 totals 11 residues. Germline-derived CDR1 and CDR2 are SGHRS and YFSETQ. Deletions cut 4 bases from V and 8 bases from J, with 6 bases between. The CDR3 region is CASSGGEKLFF. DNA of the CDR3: TGCGCCAGCAGCGGGGGGGAAAAACTGTTTTTT.